One and the same sample provided the 30 T cell receptor beta chains below, sequenced in a study of shared clonotypes between healthy human individuals. TCRdb keeps only in-frame clones here, not all; method: immunoSEQ multiplex PCR. Here the sample spans 400,000 to 600,000 clones, about 80% being singletons. Sample: PBMCs. The receptors originated from a woman aged 40 to 49 in good health. Some clones in this sample may be carry-over from other donors' samples.

About this clone itself: Other nucleotide sequences in the sample specify the same CDR3. J is TRBJ2-2 and V is TRBV7-9; unclear D gene. Germline-derived CDR1 and CDR2 are SEHNR and FQNEAQ (reference sequence). Deletions cut 6 bases from V and 4 bases from J, with 9 bases between. The CDR3 spans 13 residues. CDR3 protein: CASSPGPTGELFF. The CDR3 bases are TGTGCCAGCAGTCCGGGCCCCACCGGGGAGCTGTTTTTT.

This clone was detected ten times or more. The V gene is TRBV15, the J gene TRBJ1-5; 8 nucleotides align to TRBD1. The CDR3 sequence is 17 residues long. Trimming took 2 bases from V and 3 from J; bases not matched to a gene: 9. The germline gives CDR1 LNHNV, CDR2 YYDKDF (reference sequence). This chain's CDR3 is CATSRRRTGTINQPQHF. Here the CDR3 DNA reads TGTGCCACCAGCAGACGAAGGACAGGGACCATCAATCAGCCCCAGCATTTT.

This chain joins TRBV5-4 and TRBJ1-1; perhaps TRBD1 as D (5 bases). The ends were cut back, 3 bases at V and 4 bases at J, with 10 bases in the middle. The CDR3 runs to 13 residues. CDR1 SGHNT and CDR2 YYREEE come from the germline V gene (reference sequence). This CDR3 is CASSYAGGTEAFF. The CDR3 DNA sequence: TGTGCCAGCAGCTACGCCGGGGGCACTGAAGCTTTCTTT.

V gene TRBV28 combines with J gene TRBJ2-7; TRBD2 matches at 8 bases. The germline CDR1 and CDR2 sequences are MDHEN and SYDVKM. V trimming: 8 bases; J trimming: 5 bases; junction bases outside the gene matches: 8. The CDR3 is 13 amino acids. As DNA, the CDR3 is TGTGCCAGCCTTAGCGGGACTCGGGACGAGCAGTACTTC. This sequence encodes CASLSGTRDEQYF. The full variable domain, rest sourced from reference TRBV28 and TRBJ2-7, is DVKVTQSSRYLVKRTGEKVFLECVQDMDHENMFWYRQDPGLGLRLIYFSYDVKMKEKGDIPEGYSVSREKKERFSLILESASTNQTSMYLCASLSGTRDEQYFGPGTRLTVT.

V is TRBV19 and J is TRBJ2-1; possibly TRBD2 for D (5 bases). CDR3 length: 12 amino acids. Germline loops: CDR1 LNHDA, CDR2 SQIVND (reference sequence). The V end lost 4 bases, the J end lost 4 bases, and 5 bases lay between the germline ends. CDR3 sequence reads: CASSRGYNEQFF. CDR3 nucleotides: TGTGCCAGTAGTAGAGGGTACAATGAGCAGTTCTTC.

V gene TRBV9 combines with J gene TRBJ2-5; D tentatively fits TRBD1 or TRBD2 (5 bases each). Germline assignment: CDR1 SGDLS and CDR2 YYNGEE. Deletions cut 3 bases from V and 4 bases from J, with 13 bases between. This CDR3 comprises 14 residues. CDR3 bases: TGTGCCAGCAGCGAGGGACCGGGACGAGAGACCCAGTACTTC. Its translation: CASSEGPGRETQYF.

The chain uses TRBV30 and TRBJ2-1; 9 nucleotides agree with TRBD2. J was trimmed by 7 bases and V by 0 bases; bases with no gene match: 4. Germline loops: CDR1 GTSNPN, CDR2 SVGIG (reference sequence). The CDR3 loop spans 14 amino acids. The CDR3 here is CAWSVGREGNEQFF. CDR3 sequence (DNA): TGTGCCTGGAGTGTCGGGCGGGAGGGGAATGAGCAGTTCTTC.

This clone was seen a single time. CDR3 DNA: TGCGCCAGCAGCCGTGCCAGAAACTATGGCTACACCTTC. Translation gives CASSRARNYGYTF. The chain is built from TRBV4-1 and TRBJ1-2; D unresolved. The CDR3 sequence is 13 residues long. Germline V gene sequence: CDR1 MGHRA, CDR2 YSYEKL. Trimming shortened V by 4 bases and J by 2 bases, and 8 bases separated the two germline ends.

The chain recombines TRBV30 with TRBJ2-5, with 10 bases matching TRBD2. CDR3 length: 15 amino acids. V lost 7 bases and J lost 7; bases outside the gene matches: 15. Looked up from germline, CDR1 is GTSNPN and CDR2 is SVGIG (reference sequence). CDR3 bases: TGTGCCTACATCAGGGTAGCGGGAGGTATCGGGACCCAGTACTTC. This encodes CAYIRVAGGIGTQYF. Full variable domain (rest looked up from reference TRBV30 and TRBJ2-5): SQTIHQWPATLVQPVGSPLSLECTVEGTSNPNLYWYRQAAGRGLQLLFYSVGIGQISSEVPQNLSASRPQDRQFILSSKKLLLSDSGFYLCAYIRVAGGIGTQYFGPGTRLLVL.

The gene calls are TRBV5-1 and TRBJ2-1, with TRBD2 identical over 12 bases. The V gene's germline CDR1 is SGHRS and CDR2 YFSETQ. V dropped 0 bases and J dropped 9; count of bases not matched to a gene: 4. This CDR3 is 15 amino acids long. In DNA, the CDR3 is TGCGCCAGCAGCTTGGCACTAGCGGGAGGAGTTGAGCAGTTCTTC. Its protein product is CASSLALAGGVEQFF.

V gene TRBV27 combines with J gene TRBJ2-6; 9 bases align to TRBD1. The V gene's germline CDR1 is MNHEY and CDR2 SMNVEV (reference sequence). V dropped 5 bases and J dropped 4; count of bases not matched to a gene: 6. CDR3 length: 16 amino acids. In DNA form, the CDR3 reads TGTGCCAGCAGTCGAGGGACAGGGACCGGGGCCAACGTCCTGACTTTC. Amino acids: CASSRGTGTGANVLTF.

J is TRBJ2-1 and V is TRBV5-1; 8 bases are shared with TRBD1. Germline V lookup: CDR1 SGHRS, CDR2 YFSETQ. Trimming at V came to 3 bases and at J to 4 bases, leaving 9 bases not matched to a gene. The CDR3 is made up of 16 amino acids. The DNA of the CDR3 is TGCGCCAGCAGCTCCCGGCCGGGACAGGAGTACAATGAGCAGTTCTTC. Protein: CASSSRPGQEYNEQFF.

This chain joins TRBV5-1 and TRBJ1-3; 8 bases are shared with TRBD1. This CDR3 spans 15 amino acids. Germline V gene sequence: CDR1 SGHRS, CDR2 YFSETQ. The V segment lost 4 bases and the J segment 4 bases; nucleotides outside the gene matches: 7. CDR3 in amino acids: CASSTTGGQGNTIYF. The CDR3 DNA sequence: TGCGCCAGCAGCACCACAGGGGGTCAAGGAAACACCATATATTTT.

The chain combines TRBV5-1 with TRBJ2-2; TRBD2 matches at 9 bases. J was trimmed by 3 bases and V by 8 bases; bases with no gene match: 8. CDR3 size: 15 residues. CDR1 SGHRS and CDR2 YFSETQ come from the germline V gene. CDR3 loop: CASAQVAGDTGELFF. CDR3 nucleotides: TGCGCCAGTGCCCAGGTAGCGGGAGACACCGGGGAGCTGTTTTTT. Full variable domain (outside the CDR3, taken from reference TRBV5-1 and TRBJ2-2): KAGVTQTPRYLIKTRGQQVTLSCSPISGHRSVSWYQQTPGQGLQFLFEYFSETQRNKGNFPGRFSGRQFSNSRSEMNVSTLELGDSALYLCASAQVAGDTGELFFGEGSRLTVL.

In the case of this clone: A read error likely explains this, since a far larger clone differs by one base. This CDR3 reads CASSSGAGTSGNAIYF. In DNA, the CDR3 is TGTGCCAGCAGCTCAGGGGCAGGGACCTCTGGAAACGCCATATATTTT. The rearrangement joins TRBV7-9 to TRBJ1-3; TRBD1 is a possible D gene (6 bases). Per germline, CDR1 SEHNR and CDR2 FQNEAQ (reference sequence). The CDR3 length is 16 residues. The full variable domain, in which reference TRBV7-9 and TRBJ1-3 provide the parts outside the CDR3, is DTGVSQNPRHKITKRGQNVTFRCDPISEHNRLYWYRQTLGQGPEFLTYFQNEAQLEKSRLLSDRFSAERPKGSFSTLEIQRTEQGDSAMYLCASSSGAGTSGNAIYFGEGSWLTVV.

This clone was seen ten or more times. The chain recombines TRBV2 with TRBJ2-7; D may be TRBD1 (6 bases). The CDR3 spans 14 residues. CDR1 and CDR2 from the germline V gene are SNHLY and FYNNEI. With 5 bases removed from V and 3 bases from J, the gap between germline ends came to 14 bases. The CDR3 spells CASSNTGIIYEQYF. Written as DNA, the CDR3 is TGTGCCAGCAGTAACACAGGGATCATCTACGAGCAGTACTTC. The whole variable domain, remainder taken from reference TRBV2 and TRBJ2-7, is EPEVTQTPSHQVTQMGQEVILRCVPISNHLYFYWYRQILGQKVEFLVSFYNNEISEKSEIFDDQFSVERPDGSNFTLKIRSTKLEDSAMYFCASSNTGIIYEQYFGPGTRLTVT.

The chain combines TRBV28 with TRBJ1-4, with TRBD1 matching over 10 bases. Germline loops: CDR1 MDHEN, CDR2 SYDVKM. This CDR3 region has 16 residues. The junction had 9 bases not matched to a gene; V was cut back by 7 bases and J by 4 bases. CDR3 sequence: CASNVLGTGDNEKLFF. The CDR3 region has the DNA TGTGCCAGCAACGTACTCGGGACAGGGGATAATGAAAAACTGTTTTTT.

The chain links TRBV28 to TRBJ2-7; no reliable D call. V was shortened by 7 bases and J by 6 bases, with 13 bases between the two germline ends. Germline V CDR1 and CDR2: MDHEN, SYDVKM. This CDR3 has 12 amino acids. CDR3 loop: CASIRQEGEQYF. The CDR3 DNA follows: TGTGCCAGCATCCGGCAGGAAGGCGAGCAGTACTTC.

This clone has a handful of counts. V usage is TRBV11-3 and J usage is TRBJ2-1; 7 nucleotides match TRBD2. The ends lost 1 base at V and 6 bases at J; junction bases unmatched: 6. Germline CDR1 and CDR2: SGHNT and YENEEA. The CDR3 spans 15 residues. The CDR3 sequence is CASSLGAGVPNEQFF. The CDR3 bases are TGTGCCAGCAGCTTAGGGGCGGGAGTACCCAATGAGCAGTTCTTC. Combining the CDR3 with reference TRBV11-3 and TRBJ2-1 gives the whole variable domain EAGVVQSPRYKIIEKKQPVAFWCNPISGHNTLYWYLQNLGQGPELLIRYENEEAVDDSQLPKDRFSAERLKGVDSTLKIQPAELGDSAVYLCASSLGAGVPNEQFFGPGTRLTVL.

This chain joins TRBV5-1 and TRBJ2-7; 8 positions match TRBD2. V was pared by 1 base and J by 3 bases, with 12 bases of the junction left unmatched. Germline CDR1 reads SGHRS; CDR2 reads YFSETQ. The CDR3 sequence is 17 residues long. As DNA, the CDR3 is TGCGCCAGCAGCTTGTCCACCTCAGCGGGAGCCATCTACGAGCAGTACTTC. Translated, it gives CASSLSTSAGAIYEQYF.

The CDR3 spells CASSWDREMNTEAFF. In DNA, the CDR3 is TGTGCCAGCAGCTGGGACAGGGAAATGAACACTGAAGCTTTCTTT. The chain employs TRBV6-1 and TRBJ1-1, with TRBD1 identical over 9 bases. Per the germline V gene, CDR1 is MNHNS and CDR2 is SASEGT. The CDR3 contains 15 residues. Trimming took 6 bases from V and 0 from J; bases not matched to a gene: 5.

The gene calls are TRBV5-8 and TRBJ1-1; D is unclear. V was pared by 9 bases and J by 6 bases, with 21 bases between. This CDR3 spans 14 amino acids. Germline CDR1 reads SGHTS; CDR2 reads YDEGEE. CDR3 amino acids: CATEPGKYPSEAFF. As DNA, the CDR3 is TGTGCCACGGAACCAGGAAAGTATCCGTCTGAAGCTTTCTTT.

The chain has TRBV6-1 and TRBJ1-3; the D is unclear. The CDR3 runs 14 residues. V dropped 1 base and J dropped 4 bases, with 8 bases sitting between them. CDR1 and CDR2 (germline): MNHNS, SASEGT. CDR3 in amino acids: CASSEGPRGNTIYF. The CDR3 nucleotides read TGTGCCAGCAGTGAAGGCCCCAGGGGAAACACCATATATTTT.

The chain has TRBV2 and TRBJ2-5; 7 bases fit TRBD1. Trimming took 6 bases from V and 7 from J; bases not matched to a gene: 14. This CDR3 has 15 amino acids. Looked up from germline, CDR1 is SNHLY and CDR2 is FYNNEI. CDR3 protein: CASSLGTASPWTQYF. The CDR3 DNA reads TGTGCCAGCAGCCTAGGGACAGCCTCCCCCTGGACCCAGTACTTC.

The gene calls are TRBV4-1 and TRBJ1-1; D gene ambiguous. The V end was cut by 1 base, the J end by 0 bases, with 15 bases between. The CDR3 runs to 17 residues. Germline V gene lookup returns CDR1 MGHRA and CDR2 YSYEKL. CDR3 in DNA: TGCGCCAGCAGCCAAGGTCCAGTGCGAGGCATGAACACTGAAGCTTTCTTT. It yields the protein CASSQGPVRGMNTEAFF.

The chain links TRBV28 to TRBJ1-1, with D perhaps matching TRBD1 (5 bases). Germline CDR1 reads MDHEN; CDR2 reads SYDVKM. The CDR3 has 14 amino acids. Trimming took 5 bases from V and 3 from J, leaving 13 bases between them. The CDR3 sequence: CASSRLGEYTEAFF. The CDR3 region has the DNA TGTGCCAGCAGTCGATTGGGGGAATACACTGAAGCTTTCTTT.

On this clone itself: The junction does not match germline at one end; this may be a read error. Distinct nucleotide sequences in the sample also encode this CDR3. The chain recombines TRBV5-6 with TRBJ1-5; 8 bases map to TRBD1. Per the germline V gene, CDR1 is SGHDT and CDR2 is YYEEEE. The CDR3 contains 16 residues. This chain's CDR3 is CASSSRTGCLGQPQHF. Here the CDR3 DNA reads TGCGCCAGCAGCAGCCGGACAGGGTGCTTGGGCCAGCCCCAGCATTTT.

For the CDR3, the DNA is TGTGCCAGCAGCCGTGGGGGGGGCGGGAGTTTTGAGACCCAGTACTTC. It codes for CASSRGGGGSFETQYF. The rearrangement uses TRBV28 and TRBJ2-5, with D perhaps TRBD2 (7 bases). Germline CDR1 is MDHEN and CDR2 is SYDVKM. Trimming left V 6 bases short and J 5 bases short, with 22 bases between. The CDR3 has 16 residues.

There are a few counts of this clone. V and J are TRBV30 and TRBJ2-7; D remains unclear. Germline loops: CDR1 GTSNPN, CDR2 SVGIG (reference sequence). The CDR3 runs 11 residues. The V end lost 5 bases, the J end lost 1 base, and 6 bases lay between the germline ends. The CDR3 sequence: CAWGSSYEQYF. The CDR3 DNA reads TGTGCCTGGGGCTCATCCTACGAGCAGTACTTC.

The V and J genes are TRBV15 and TRBJ2-7, with D maybe TRBD1 (5 bases). This CDR3 has 14 amino acids. Germline V gives CDR1 LNHNV, CDR2 YYDKDF (reference sequence). V lost 0 bases and J 4 bases, leaving 10 bases between the germline ends. The CDR3 region is CATSRDKGKYEQYF. CDR3 in DNA: TGTGCCACCAGCAGAGATAAGGGGAAATACGAGCAGTACTTC.